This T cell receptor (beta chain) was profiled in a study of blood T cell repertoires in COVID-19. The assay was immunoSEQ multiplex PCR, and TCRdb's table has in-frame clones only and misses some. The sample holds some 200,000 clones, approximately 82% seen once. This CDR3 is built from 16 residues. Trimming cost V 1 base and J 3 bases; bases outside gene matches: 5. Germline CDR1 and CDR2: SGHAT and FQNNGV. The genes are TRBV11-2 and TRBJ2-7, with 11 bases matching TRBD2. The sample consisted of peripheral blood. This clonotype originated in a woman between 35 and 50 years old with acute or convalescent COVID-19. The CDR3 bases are TGTGCCAGCAGCTTAGGTTTTGGGACTAGCGGCTACGAGCAGTACTTC. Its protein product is CASSLGFGTSGYEQYF.